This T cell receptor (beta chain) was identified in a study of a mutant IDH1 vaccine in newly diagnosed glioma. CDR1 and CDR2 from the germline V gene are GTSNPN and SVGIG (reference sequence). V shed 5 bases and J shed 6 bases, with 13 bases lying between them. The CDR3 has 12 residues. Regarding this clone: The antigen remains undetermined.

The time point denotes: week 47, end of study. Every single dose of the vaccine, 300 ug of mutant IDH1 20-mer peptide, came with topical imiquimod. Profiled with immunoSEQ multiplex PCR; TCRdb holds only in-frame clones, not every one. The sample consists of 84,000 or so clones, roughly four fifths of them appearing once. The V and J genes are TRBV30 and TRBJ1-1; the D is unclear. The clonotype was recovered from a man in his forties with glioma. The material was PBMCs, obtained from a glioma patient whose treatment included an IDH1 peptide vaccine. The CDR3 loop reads CAWAEGRSEAFF. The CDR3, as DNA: TGTGCCTGGGCTGAAGGTCGCTCTGAAGCTTTCTTT. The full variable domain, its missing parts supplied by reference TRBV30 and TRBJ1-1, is SQTIHQWPATLVQPVGSPLSLECTVEGTSNPNLYWYRQAAGRGLQLLFYSVGIGQISSEVPQNLSASRPQDRQFILSSKKLLLSDSGFYLCAWAEGRSEAFFGQGTRLTVV.